This T cell receptor (beta chain) was recovered during a study of cytomegalovirus exposure and HLA in healthy donors. 13 Jbeta primers and 60 Vbeta primers were used for the PCR. The table came from immunoSEQ multiplex PCR; TCRdb's copy has only in-frame clones and leaves some out. The table lists roughly 80,000 clones, approximately 74% of them singletons, with 6.2% in the top ten. Per the germline V gene, CDR1 is SNHLY and CDR2 is FYNNEI. The junction had 10 bases not matched to a gene; V was cut back by 1 base and J by 5 bases. The CDR3 runs 18 residues. The sequence came from a woman aged 50 to 65 in good health and CMV-seropositive. The chain recombines TRBV2 with TRBJ2-1, with 11 bases matching TRBD2. Sequenced sample: PBMCs. Here the CDR3 DNA reads TGTGCCAGCAGTGAAGGGACGACTAGCGGGATGAGACACAATGAGCAGTTCTTC. This gives the protein CASSEGTTSGMRHNEQFF.